The present T cell receptor (beta chain) was sequenced within a study of blood T cell repertoires in COVID-19. Whole-study context: Sources were T cells, B-cell-depleted T cells, or PBMCs; the material itself was cDNA or gDNA.

The CDR3 has 15 residues. Germline V CDR1 and CDR2: PRHDT, FYEKMQ (reference sequence). V was pared by 5 bases and J by 2 bases, with 5 bases of the junction left unmatched. Study processing details: Amplification of reference gene primers was used by the study to estimate nucleated cell counts. Generated by immunoSEQ multiplex PCR, the TCRdb table keeps only in-frame clones and is missing some. For V, J and clone size, that table is used; D and trimming come from the DNA. The sample contains about 110,000 clones, approximately 85% of which appear only once. The sequence was obtained from a human donor in a cohort sampled during active COVID-19. V gene TRBV13 combines with J gene TRBJ2-1, with 8 positions matching TRBD1. Material: peripheral blood. CDR3 sequence (DNA): TGTGCCAGCAGCACCCGACAGGGGCCCTACAATGAGCAGTTCTTC. It translates to CASSTRQGPYNEQFF. Looking up the rest from reference TRBV13 and TRBJ2-1 gives the full variable domain: AAGVIQSPRHLIKEKRETATLKCYPIPRHDTVYWYQQGPGQDPQFLISFYEKMQSDKGSIPDRFSAQQFSDYHSELNMSSLELGDSALYFCASSTRQGPYNEQFFGPGTRLTVL.